This T cell receptor (beta chain) was recovered during a study of OX40 agonist ivuxolimab in advanced cancers. Study-wide results and limits: Expanded peripheral T cells had an undetermined antigen specificity.

The data were produced by immunoSEQ multiplex PCR, yet TCRdb's version contains in-frame clones alone and is incomplete. The repertoire consists of 52,000 or so clones, with less than 85% occurring once and the leading ten covering 3.1%. To note about this clone: Its antigen is not identified.

Germline assignment: CDR1 KGHSH and CDR2 LQKENI. This CDR3 spans 13 amino acids. V shed 6 bases and J 4 bases; nucleotides not matched to a gene: 6. The receptor was isolated from an adult with an advanced solid tumor such as melanoma, head and neck, liver or kidney cancer. The rearrangement uses TRBV18 and TRBJ2-7; 7 positions match TRBD2. The source material was CD4+ or CD8+ T cells sorted from blood, sampled in a trial of the OX40 agonist ivuxolimab. The CDR3 nucleotides are TGTGCCAGCTCGCAGCAGGGAGGGTACGAGCAGTACTTC. Residues: CASSQQGGYEQYF.